This passage covers 27 T cell receptor beta chains from one sample sequenced in a study of T cell responses to AZD1222 COVID-19 vaccine. Libraries were prepared by immunoSEQ multiplex PCR; TCRdb keeps only in-frame clonotypes and omits some of them. The repertoire has roughly 65,000 clones, 88% of them found once; the top ten carry roughly 8%. The sample was peripheral blood, taken on day 0 of AZD1222 vaccination. The receptors stem from an adult in good health.

This sequence joins TRBV6-1 and TRBJ2-3, with D tentatively TRBD1 (5 bases). The CDR3 spans 16 residues. The V end lost 2 bases, the J end lost 5 bases, and 17 bases lay between the germline ends. Per the germline V gene, CDR1 is MNHNS and CDR2 is SASEGT. As DNA, the CDR3 is TGTGCCAGCAGTGAACGATTAGGGGCTGGTAGAGATACGCAGTATTTT. It yields the protein CASSERLGAGRDTQYF.

This chain joins TRBV14 and TRBJ1-2; 11 bases match TRBD1. Trimming cost V 3 bases and J 4 bases; bases outside gene matches: 4. This CDR3 region has 15 residues. Germline CDR1 reads SGHDN; CDR2 reads FVKESK. The CDR3 loop is CASSHGTGGPYGYTF. In nucleotides, the CDR3 is TGTGCCAGCAGCCACGGGACAGGGGGACCCTATGGCTACACCTTC.

J is TRBJ2-3 and V is TRBV7-9; 12 positions match TRBD2. J lost 2 bases, V lost 6 bases, and 3 bases had no gene match. Germline V gene data show CDR1 as SEHNR and CDR2 as FQNEAQ (reference sequence). CDR3 length: 15 residues. The CDR3 protein is CASSPSGRATDTQYF. CDR3 nucleotide sequence: TGTGCCAGCAGTCCTAGCGGGAGGGCCACAGATACGCAGTATTTT.

The CDR3 nucleotides are TGTGCCAGCAGTGAACCAGGGGGTAATCAGCCCCAGCATTTT. Protein: CASSEPGGNQPQHF. The rearrangement uses TRBV6-1 and TRBJ1-5, with 7 bases lining up with TRBD1. The germline CDR1 and CDR2 sequences are MNHNS and SASEGT. Losses at the gene ends were 2 bases for V and 4 bases for J; bases not matched to a gene: 2. The CDR3 contains 14 residues.

The chain employs TRBV6-2 or TRBV6-3 and TRBJ2-1, with 7 bases fitting TRBD2. Germline V CDR1 and CDR2: MNHEY, SVGEGT. This CDR3 is built from 13 residues. V trimming: 2 bases; J trimming: 9 bases; junction bases outside the gene matches: 4. This CDR3 is CASSYQAGVEQFF. CDR3 nucleotides: TGTGCCAGCAGTTACCAGGCGGGAGTTGAGCAGTTCTTC.

Here the CDR3 DNA reads TGTGCCACCAGTGATCTTACGACAGGTAGGGTTGCTGGAAACACCATATATTTT. It translates to CATSDLTTGRVAGNTIYF. The J gene is TRBJ1-3, the V gene TRBV24-1; possible D gene TRBD1, 6 bases. In germline, CDR1 is KGHDR, CDR2 SFDVKD. V lost 3 bases and J lost 2, with 19 bases in between. The CDR3 runs to 18 residues.

The genes are TRBV20-1 and TRBJ2-3; either TRBD1 or TRBD2 may supply D (6 bases each). Deletions cut 6 bases from V and 5 bases from J, with 9 bases between. The length of the CDR3 is 11 residues. CDR1 is DFQATT and CDR2 is SNEGSKA in the germline V gene (reference sequence). DNA of the CDR3: TGCAGTGCGGAGGGGGTAGATACGCAGTATTTT. Translation: CSAEGVDTQYF.

V usage is TRBV30 and J usage is TRBJ1-1; 7 bases line up with TRBD1. The CDR3 length is 16 residues. Germline V gives CDR1 GTSNPN, CDR2 SVGIG (reference sequence). The V gene end was trimmed by 3 bases and the J gene end by 1 base; junction bases not matched to a gene: 11. CDR3 coding DNA: TGTGCCTGGAGAACACCTAGGACAGGCCCGAACACTGAAGCTTTCTTT. This sequence encodes CAWRTPRTGPNTEAFF.

This clone was counted only a few times. V and J are TRBV28 and TRBJ2-7; the D is unclear. The CDR3 is 13 amino acids. Germline CDR1 and CDR2: MDHEN and SYDVKM. Trimming cost V 3 bases and J 2 bases, with 8 bases left between them. The CDR3 region is CASSFSSPYEQYF. The CDR3 region has the DNA TGTGCCAGCAGTTTTTCCTCCCCCTACGAGCAGTACTTC.

The chain carries TRBV19 and TRBJ2-7; possibly TRBD2 for D (6 bases). The CDR3 has 12 amino acids. Germline CDR1 LNHDA, CDR2 SQIVND (reference sequence). The V gene lost 3 bases and the J gene lost 5 bases, with 8 bases spanning the gap. CDR3 region: CASSISGDEQYF. CDR3 bases: TGTGCCAGTAGTATTTCGGGGGACGAGCAGTACTTC.

The chain combines TRBV6-2 or TRBV6-3 with TRBJ1-5; TRBD1 is a possible D gene (6 bases). Germline V gene sequence: CDR1 MNHEY, CDR2 SVGEGT. V lost 5 bases to trimming and J lost 4 bases, with 12 bases between them. The CDR3 contains 14 residues. The CDR3 is CASSRGGENQPQHF. The CDR3 nucleotides are TGTGCCAGCAGTCGGGGGGGCGAAAATCAGCCCCAGCATTTT.

This clone occurred once. V is TRBV18 and J is TRBJ2-1, with D perhaps matching TRBD1 (6 bases). CDR3 length: 15 residues. V lost 3 bases and J lost 7, with 16 bases in between. The germline CDR1 and CDR2 sequences are KGHSH and LQKENI. In DNA, the CDR3 is TGTGCCAGCTCACCGACGAGTCAGGGGAGAAATGAGCAGTTCTTC. Translating it yields CASSPTSQGRNEQFF.

CDR3 in DNA: TGTGCCAGCACCGCGGGGGGAGGGCTGAGCACTGAAGCTTTCTTT. Its translation: CASTAGGGLSTEAFF. The chain employs TRBV27 and TRBJ1-1, with D maybe TRBD1 (5 bases). This CDR3 is built from 15 residues. V was pared by 7 bases and J by 4 bases, with 19 bases between. Looked up from germline, CDR1 is MNHEY and CDR2 is SMNVEV (reference sequence).

The chain carries TRBV2 and TRBJ2-1; TRBD2 might be the D (5 bases). This CDR3 has 15 amino acids. The V gene lost 7 bases and the J gene lost 6 bases, with 19 bases spanning the gap. The germline V gene has CDR1 SNHLY and CDR2 FYNNEI. The CDR3 spells CASTSREFPINEQFF. CDR3 nucleotides: TGTGCCAGCACTTCAAGGGAGTTCCCCATCAATGAGCAGTTCTTC.

J is TRBJ1-2 and V is TRBV5-1; D not resolved. The CDR3 spans 14 residues. Germline V gene sequence: CDR1 SGHRS, CDR2 YFSETQ. Trimming removed 0 bases from V and 8 bases from J, with 14 bases in between. DNA for the CDR3: TGCGCCAGCAGCTTGGAAGGGCAACCCGGCGGCTACACCTTC. Protein: CASSLEGQPGGYTF.

This chain uses TRBV30 with TRBJ1-1, with D hard to call. This CDR3 has 12 amino acids. Germline CDR1 is GTSNPN and CDR2 is SVGIG (reference sequence). Trimming took off 2 bases at V and 7 bases at J, with 11 bases between the two ends. The CDR3 here is CAWSPDAGEAFF. Here the CDR3 DNA reads TGTGCCTGGAGTCCCGACGCGGGTGAAGCTTTCTTT.

V gene TRBV15 combines with J gene TRBJ2-7, with D hard to call. Germline loops: CDR1 LNHNV, CDR2 YYDKDF (reference sequence). V lost 1 base and J lost 6, with 10 bases in between. This CDR3 comprises 13 residues. The CDR3, as DNA: TGTGCCACCAGCAGAGGCGTTTCTCCCGAGCAGTACTTC. Protein: CATSRGVSPEQYF. Complete variable domain (other parts from reference TRBV15 and TRBJ2-7): DAMVIQNPRYQVTQFGKPVTLSCSQTLNHNVMYWYQQKSSQAPKLLFHYYDKDFNNEADTPDNFQSRRPNTSFCFLDIRSPGLGDTAMYLCATSRGVSPEQYFGPGTRLTVT.

The chain uses TRBV29-1 and TRBJ1-2, with D perhaps matching TRBD1 (5 bases). Between the trimmed V and J ends, which lost 7 bases and 5 bases, there was a span of 17 bases. Germline values: CDR1 SQVTM, CDR2 ANQGSEA. The CDR3 is 13 residues long. CDR3 residues: CSAWAGSEYGYTF. CDR3 sequence (DNA): TGCAGCGCTTGGGCAGGGAGCGAATATGGCTACACCTTC.

V is TRBV6-6 and J is TRBJ1-6, with 8 bases matching TRBD1. Germline CDR1 and CDR2: MNHNY and SVGAGI (reference sequence). Trimming removed 5 bases from V and 1 base from J; junction bases left unmatched: 7. The CDR3 covers 17 residues. The CDR3 coding sequence is TGTGCCAGCAGTCCCCGGACAGGGTGGTCCTATAATTCACCCCTCCACTTT. Translation: CASSPRTGWSYNSPLHF.

V gene TRBV7-9 combines with J gene TRBJ1-2; the D gene is possibly TRBD1 (5 bases). CDR3 length: 14 amino acids. Between the trimmed V and J ends, which lost 5 bases and 4 bases, there was a span of 14 bases. The germline V gene has CDR1 SEHNR and CDR2 FQNEAQ (reference sequence). CDR3: CASSALTGSYGYTF. In DNA, the CDR3 is TGTGCCAGCAGCGCCCTTACAGGAAGCTATGGCTACACCTTC.

The CDR3 DNA reads as TGCGCCAGCAGTTCGGGACTCGTGGGGGAGCAGTACTTC. Translated, it gives CASSSGLVGEQYF. The V call is TRBV5-1, the J call TRBJ2-7, with D tentatively TRBD2 (6 bases). V dropped 5 bases and J dropped 7 bases, with 16 bases sitting between them. Germline lookup yields CDR1 SGHRS and CDR2 YFSETQ. The CDR3 totals 13 residues.

This sequence joins TRBV14 and TRBJ2-7; D is uncertain. V dropped 0 bases and J dropped 2 bases, with 11 bases sitting between them. Germline V lookup: CDR1 SGHDN, CDR2 FVKESK. The CDR3 consists of 15 residues. The CDR3: CASSQEISSTYEQYF. The CDR3 DNA follows: TGTGCCAGCAGCCAAGAAATCAGCAGTACCTACGAGCAGTACTTC.

The chain recombines TRBV4-2 with TRBJ1-2; no definite D call. The germline V and J ends were trimmed by 0 bases and 4 bases, with 9 bases remaining between them. The germline CDR1 and CDR2 sequences are LGHNA and YNFKEQ. This CDR3 region has 14 residues. The chain's CDR3 is CASSQDSAPYGYTF. The DNA of the CDR3 is TGTGCCAGCAGCCAAGATTCGGCCCCCTATGGCTACACCTTC.

The gene calls are TRBV18 and TRBJ1-4, with D possibly TRBD1 on 6 matching bases. Per the germline V gene, CDR1 is KGHSH and CDR2 is LQKENI. The CDR3 contains 15 residues. Trimming shortened V by 2 bases and J by 4 bases, and 11 bases separated the two germline ends. The CDR3 sequence: CASSPTDRFNEKLFF. In DNA form, the CDR3 reads TGTGCCAGCTCACCAACCGACAGGTTTAATGAAAAACTGTTTTTT.

A few counts support this clone. The chain has TRBV27 and TRBJ2-7; possibly TRBD1 for D (6 bases). Germline CDR1 reads MNHEY; CDR2 reads SMNVEV (reference sequence). Trimming removed 2 bases from V and 3 bases from J, with 8 bases in between. This CDR3 comprises 13 residues. The CDR3 region has the DNA TGTGCCAGCAGTTTAACGGACAGCTACGAGCAGTACTTC. Protein sequence: CASSLTDSYEQYF.

This chain joins TRBV19 and TRBJ2-7; TRBD1 agrees at 12 bases. V lost 4 bases, J lost 6 bases, and 4 bases stayed unmatched. Germline values: CDR1 LNHDA, CDR2 SQIVND (reference sequence). CDR3 size: 14 residues. The CDR3 here is CASSTGTGGTEQYF. CDR3 nucleotides: TGTGCCAGTAGTACCGGGACAGGGGGCACCGAGCAGTACTTC.

The J gene is TRBJ1-3, the V gene TRBV6-1; possible D gene TRBD1, 5 bases. CDR1 and CDR2 (germline): MNHNS, SASEGT. There are 16 residues in the CDR3. Trimming removed 2 bases at V and 0 bases at J, with 11 bases between. The CDR3 nucleotides read TGTGCCAGCAGTGAATGGGCAGGGTACTCTGGAAACACCATATATTTT. Its protein is CASSEWAGYSGNTIYF.